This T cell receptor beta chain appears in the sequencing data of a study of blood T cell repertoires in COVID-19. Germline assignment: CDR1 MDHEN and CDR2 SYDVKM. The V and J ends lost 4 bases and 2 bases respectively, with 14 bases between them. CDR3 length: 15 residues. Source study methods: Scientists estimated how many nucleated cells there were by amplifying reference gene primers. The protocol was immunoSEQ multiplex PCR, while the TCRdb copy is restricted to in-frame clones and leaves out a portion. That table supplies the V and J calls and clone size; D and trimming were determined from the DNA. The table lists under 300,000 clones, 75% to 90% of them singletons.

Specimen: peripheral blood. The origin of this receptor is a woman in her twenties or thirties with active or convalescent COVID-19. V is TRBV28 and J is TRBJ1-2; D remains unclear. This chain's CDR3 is CASSSPRRGNYGYTF. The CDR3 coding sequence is TGTGCCAGCAGTTCCCCCCGGCGGGGAAACTATGGCTACACCTTC.